Listed below are T cell receptor beta chains from one sample, sequenced in a study of T cell changes during pregnancy in multiple sclerosis. Clones were sequenced by immunoSEQ multiplex PCR, and TCRdb holds only the in-frame ones, with some missing. Here the sample spans about 75,000 clones, nearly 95% being singletons. Specimen: CD4+ T cells from peripheral blood mononuclear cells, collected after pregnancy. The receptor source for this set is a female donor with multiple sclerosis, enrolled in a pregnancy study. CDR3s include the opening cysteine and the closing phenylalanine or tryptophan. A D gene is named only where the DNA matches it firmly. Clone size appears in some rows only: once, few, many, or a class for an expanded clone.

length	D	size	J	V	CDR3	DNA
17	TRBD1	-	TRBJ2-3	TRBV28	CASSDRGYGTSTDTQYF	TGTGCCAGCAGCGACAGGGGGTACGGTACTAGCACAGATACGCAGTATTTT
14	-	once	TRBJ1-6	TRBV30	CAWDVRGRYSPLHF	TGTGCCTGGGACGTAAGGGGCAGGTATTCACCCCTCCACTTT
18	TRBD2	-	TRBJ2-6	TRBV2	CAGSRPSGVFSGANVLTF	TGTGCCGGATCTAGGCCTAGCGGGGTGTTCTCTGGGGCCAACGTCCTGACTTTC
16	-	-	TRBJ2-2	TRBV27	CASSFLSVPGTGELFF	TGTGCCAGCAGTTTCCTGTCCGTTCCGGGCACCGGGGAGCTGTTTTTT
13	-	-	TRBJ2-1	TRBV6-5	CASSYLDTNEQFF	TGTGCCAGCAGTTACTTGGACACCAATGAGCAGTTCTTC
17	TRBD1	-	TRBJ2-6	TRBV11-2	CASSRTGSNSGANVLTF	TGTGCCAGCAGCCGGACAGGGAGTAACTCTGGGGCCAACGTCCTGACTTTC
18	TRBD2	-	TRBJ2-7	TRBV28	CAKTGGGPRAGETYEQYF	TGTGCTAAAACCGGGGGGGGGCCTAGGGCGGGCGAAACCTACGAGCAGTACTTC
15	TRBD1	-	TRBJ1-2	TRBV7-6	CASSLGTGLTYGYTF	TGTGCCAGCAGCTTGGGGACAGGGCTTACCTATGGCTACACCTTC
17	TRBD1	-	TRBJ2-1	TRBV13	CASSLNRGQASYNEQFF	TGTGCCAGCAGCCTAAACAGGGGGCAAGCTTCCTACAATGAGCAGTTCTTC
15	-	-	TRBJ2-3	TRBV29-1	CSVEGVGGGSDTQYF	TGCAGCGTTGAAGGGGTGGGAGGGGGGTCGGATACGCAGTATTTT
15	-	-	TRBJ1-3	TRBV28	CASSGRGSSGNTIYF	TGTGCCAGCAGTGGCAGGGGAAGCTCTGGAAACACCATATATTTT
16	-	few	TRBJ1-1	TRBV10-3	CAISEKRSPMNTEAFF	TGTGCCATCAGTGAAAAGAGGTCACCCATGAACACTGAAGCTTTCTTT
13	-	-	TRBJ2-3	TRBV2	CASMLTAADTQYF	TGTGCCAGCATGCTGACAGCCGCAGATACGCAGTATTTT
16	-	-	TRBJ2-3	TRBV4-1	CASSQEGSSISDTQYF	TGCGCCAGCAGCCAAGAGGGTAGTAGCATTTCGGATACGCAGTATTTT
15	-	-	TRBJ2-7	TRBV6-5	CASSRAERVSYEQYF	TGTGCCAGCAGCCGCGCTGAGCGGGTCTCCTACGAGCAGTACTTC
15	TRBD1	-	TRBJ1-2	TRBV28	CASSFPQGEVYGYTF	TGTGCCAGCAGTTTCCCGCAGGGGGAGGTCTATGGCTACACCTTC
13	TRBD1	-	TRBJ1-2	TRBV27	CASSFQGDYGYTF	TGTGCCAGCAGTTTTCAGGGGGACTATGGCTACACCTTC
14	-	-	TRBJ2-7	TRBV21-1	CASSKDNRGLEQYF	TGTGCCAGCAGCAAAGATAACAGGGGCTTAGAGCAGTACTTC
13	-	few	TRBJ1-1	TRBV7-2	CASSGGPNTEAFF	TGTGCCAGCAGCGGGGGCCCGAACACTGAAGCTTTCTTT
18	TRBD2	-	TRBJ2-7	TRBV18	CASSAIVPSGPNSYEQYF	TGTGCCAGCTCAGCCATCGTCCCTAGCGGACCAAACTCCTACGAGCAGTACTTC
13	-	-	TRBJ1-1	TRBV21-1	CASSARDRGRAFF	TGTGCCAGCAGCGCCCGGGACAGGGGACGGGCTTTCTTT
16	TRBD2	-	TRBJ2-7	TRBV5-1	CASSYRLAGRLYEQYF	TGCGCCAGCAGCTACCGCCTAGCGGGACGACTCTACGAGCAGTACTTC
17	TRBD2	-	TRBJ2-1	TRBV15	CATSRDTSGNSYNEQFF	TGTGCCACCAGCAGAGACACTAGCGGGAACTCCTACAATGAGCAGTTCTTC
16	TRBD1	-	TRBJ2-3	TRBV7-6	CASSLGGGMGTDTQYF	TGTGCCAGCAGCTTAGGAGGGGGCATGGGCACAGATACGCAGTATTTT
15	-	-	TRBJ2-5	TRBV7-2	CASSLEGTSKETQYF	TGTGCCAGCAGCTTAGAAGGGACATCCAAAGAGACCCAGTACTTC
15	TRBD1	-	TRBJ1-2	TRBV6-5	CASSSITGVNYGYTF	TGTGCCAGCAGTTCAATAACAGGGGTTAACTATGGCTACACCTTC
14	-	few	TRBJ2-7	TRBV2	CASSEDGFPYEQYF	TGTGCCAGCAGTGAAGATGGCTTTCCCTACGAGCAGTACTTC
14	-	-	TRBJ2-3	TRBV7-2	CASSLQLATDTQYF	TGTGCCAGCAGCTTACAGCTAGCCACAGATACGCAGTATTTT
13	-	-	TRBJ2-7	TRBV7-8	CASSLGLAYEQYF	TGTGCCAGCAGCTTAGGGTTAGCCTACGAGCAGTACTTC
15	TRBD1	-	TRBJ1-2	TRBV9	CASSHATGANYGYTF	TGTGCCAGCAGCCACGCGACAGGGGCAAACTATGGCTACACCTTC
14	-	-	TRBJ2-5	TRBV5-1	CASSLMQQGETQYF	TGCGCCAGCAGCTTGATGCAGCAGGGGGAGACCCAGTACTTC
12	-	-	TRBJ1-1	TRBV6-5	CASSSLATEAFF	TGTGCCAGCAGTTCCCTGGCCACTGAAGCTTTCTTT
15	TRBD2	-	TRBJ2-1	TRBV30	CAWRFSGLAYNEQFF	TGTGCCTGGAGATTTAGCGGGCTGGCGTACAATGAGCAGTTCTTC
13	TRBD1	-	TRBJ1-5	TRBV28	CASITGGRQPQHF	TGTGCCAGTATCACAGGGGGCAGGCAGCCCCAGCATTTT
15	TRBD2	-	TRBJ2-5	TRBV19	CASSILASGTETQYF	TGTGCCAGTAGTATATTGGCTAGCGGGACGGAGACCCAGTACTTC
18	TRBD1	-	TRBJ1-4	TRBV5-1	CASSLAKDRGTVREKLFF	TGCGCCAGCAGCTTGGCCAAGGACAGGGGGACGGTGAGGGAAAAACTGTTTTTT
14	-	-	TRBJ2-3	TRBV19	CASSGQFSTDTQYF	TGTGCCAGTAGCGGACAGTTCAGTACAGATACGCAGTATTTT
15	-	-	TRBJ2-2	TRBV7-2	CASSRRQVAAGELFF	TGTGCCAGCAGCCGACGACAGGTGGCTGCCGGGGAGCTGTTTTTT
15	TRBD2	-	TRBJ2-7	TRBV7-9	CASSARTSGRGEQYF	TGTGCCAGCAGCGCCCGGACTAGCGGGAGAGGCGAGCAGTACTTC
12	TRBD1	-	TRBJ2-7	TRBV6-5	CASSYRGLEQYF	TGTGCCAGCAGTTACAGGGGGCTTGAGCAGTACTTC
16	-	-	TRBJ2-7	TRBV7-9	CASSLARGSGTYEQYF	TGTGCCAGCAGCTTAGCGAGGGGTAGCGGAACCTACGAGCAGTACTTC